The rows below give T cell receptor beta chains drawn from one sample of a study of blood T cell repertoires in COVID-19. Method: immunoSEQ multiplex PCR; TCRdb's copy keeps in-frame clones and lacks some. The profile shows more than 350,000 clones, around nine tenths of them singletons. The sample taken for sequencing was PBMCs or T cells enriched from blood (not recorded which). These receptors were taken from a woman under 30 who had been exposed to COVID-19. Both conserved end residues are trimmed from each CDR3. Not all rows give a size; the values are once, few, many and, for expanded clones, a class.

TRBJ2-7,TRBV27,.,ASSPRAPGQGPYEQY
TRBJ1-3,TRBV2,once,ASSEALDFPGNTIY
TRBJ2-4,TRBV18,.,ASSPPSAGGPGLIGNIQY
TRBJ2-1,TRBV6-5,.,ASIGGTVYNEQF
TRBJ1-2,TRBV4-1,.,ASSQGQNYGYT
TRBJ2-5,TRBV3-1/TRBV3-2,.,ASSPKAGLETQY
TRBJ2-7,TRBV6-5,.,ASSTSDGTYEQY
TRBJ1-5,TRBV19,.,ASTGFSNQPQH
TRBJ2-7,TRBV18,.,ASSPGFGNGGKYEQY
TRBJ1-4,TRBV24-1,.,ATSDSQDRGNEKLF
TRBJ1-3,TRBV7-2,.,ASSSPGPLLFGNTIY
TRBJ2-1,TRBV6-6,.,ASSYSGAPEQF
TRBJ2-7,TRBV6-2/TRBV6-3,few,ASSYGRGPEQY
TRBJ1-5,TRBV27,.,ASSTTGQPQH
TRBJ1-5,TRBV24-1,.,ATSAGNLNQPQH
TRBJ2-5,TRBV28,once,ASSLGTAGLQETQY
TRBJ1-3,TRBV19,.,ASSISGADGNTIY
TRBJ2-3,TRBV19,.,AARDRGTDTQY
TRBJ1-3,TRBV6-5,.,ASSSTRGSSGNTIY
TRBJ2-2,TRBV5-1,.,ASTGTGFTGELF
TRBJ1-1,TRBV4-3,.,ASSQDRGGPAEAF
TRBJ1-2,TRBV6-1,.,ASSERIGQGGYT
TRBJ2-7,TRBV11-2,.,ASSYQTGHYEQY
TRBJ1-6,TRBV6-6,.,ASSYGGEMNSPLH
TRBJ2-7,TRBV7-2,.,ASSPWTGGAGWGEQY
TRBJ1-1,TRBV3-1/TRBV3-2,once,ASKQGVGLNTEAF
TRBJ2-1,TRBV6-4,few,ASSDGTGGNEQF
TRBJ1-2,TRBV9,once,ASSVEATQGGYGYT
TRBJ1-1,TRBV6-5,.,ASRPTFLNTEAF
TRBJ2-5,TRBV5-5,.,ASSLELTGRQETQY
TRBJ1-4,TRBV29-1,.,SVIDRGGLF
TRBJ1-4,TRBV7-8,.,ASSFSRDNEKLF
TRBJ2-5,TRBV2,.,ASTDKVGLAGLQETQY
TRBJ2-7,TRBV5-4,.,ASNLFRDNEQY
TRBJ2-1,TRBV10-1,few,ASSASFSYNEQF
TRBJ2-1,TRBV10-3,once,AISERGNEQF
TRBJ1-2,TRBV7-9,.,ASSLSENYGYT
TRBJ2-1,TRBV5-1,once,ASSFRGGAGNEQF
TRBJ1-2,TRBV15,.,ATSTGGGTGYGYT
TRBJ2-5,TRBV6-2/TRBV6-3,.,ASSQGLAGTTTSQETQY
TRBJ1-4,TRBV4-1,.,ASSTSQGSNEKLF
TRBJ2-7,TRBV21-1,.,AFTYEQY
TRBJ2-7,TRBV7-6,.,ASSSSSGRAYEQY
TRBJ2-7,TRBV13,.,ASSLGRSYEQY
TRBJ2-7,TRBV6-5,.,ASSYGTAFYEQY
TRBJ1-1,TRBV6-2/TRBV6-3,.,ASSYVPGEAF
TRBJ1-1,TRBV5-1,.,ASSLGADRVRTEAF
TRBJ1-2,TRBV5-4,few,ASSLDEVYGYT
TRBJ1-1,TRBV4-1,.,ASSQAGTGGRTEAF
TRBJ2-7,TRBV7-6,.,ASSLGPPGQVPYEQY
TRBJ2-2,TRBV5-1,.,ASSNGQGRTGELF
TRBJ2-3,TRBV2,.,ATQGITDTQY
TRBJ2-7,TRBV3-1/TRBV3-2,.,ASSQVVTGVGHEQY
TRBJ1-1,TRBV24-1,once,ATSDGTGGAEAF
TRBJ2-5,TRBV28,.,ASSFLTLGGRRGGGETQY